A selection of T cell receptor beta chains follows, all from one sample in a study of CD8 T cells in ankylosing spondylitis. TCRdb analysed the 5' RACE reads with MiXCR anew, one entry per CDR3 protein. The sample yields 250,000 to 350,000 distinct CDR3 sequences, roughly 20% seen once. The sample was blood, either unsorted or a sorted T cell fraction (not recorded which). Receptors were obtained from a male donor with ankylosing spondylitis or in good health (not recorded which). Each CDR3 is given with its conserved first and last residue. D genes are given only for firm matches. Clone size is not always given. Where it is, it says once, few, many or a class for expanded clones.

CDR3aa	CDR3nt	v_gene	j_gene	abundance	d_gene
CASSLAGGLGFF	TGCGCCAGCAGCTTGGCCGGGGGACTGGGCTTCTTT	TRBV5-1	TRBJ1-1	.	.
CASSGTGTLLGPNAIQYF	TGCGCCAGCAGCGGGACCGGGACTCTCCTCGGGCCAAATGCCATTCAGTACTTC	TRBV5-1	TRBJ2-4	few	.
CATSPNRVTGKLFF	TGTGCCACCAGCCCCAACAGGGTCACAGGGAAACTGTTTTTT	TRBV5-6	TRBJ1-4	.	.
CASSFWDRRTDTQYF	TGTGCCAGCAGCTTCTGGGACAGGCGCACAGATACGCAGTATTTT	TRBV11-2	TRBJ2-3	few	TRBD1
CASSSPLGNEQFF	TGTGCCAGCAGCTCGCCCCTAGGCAATGAGCAGTTCTTC	TRBV11-2	TRBJ2-1	few	.
CASSLADRAATEAFF	TGCGCCAGCAGCTTGGCGGACAGGGCTGCCACTGAAGCTTTCTTT	TRBV5-1	TRBJ1-1	many	TRBD1
CASSLSRGGGIVQYF	TGTGCCAGCAGTTTGTCGCGGGGGGGCGGGATTGTGCAGTATTTT	TRBV28	TRBJ2-3	few	TRBD2
CPSTGQGNYGYTF	TGTCCCAGCACCGGACAGGGAAACTATGGCTACACCTTC	TRBV2	TRBJ1-2	.	TRBD1
CASRSTGVDKNIQYF	TGTGCCAGCAGATCGACAGGGGTGGACAAAAACATTCAGTACTTC	TRBV6-1	TRBJ2-4	many	TRBD1
CASSPQDGNYGYTF	TGTGCCAGCTCACCCCAAGACGGCAACTATGGCTACACCTTC	TRBV18	TRBJ1-2	.	.
CAWTGGNGQPQHF	TGTGCCTGGACGGGAGGAAATGGCCAGCCCCAGCATTTT	TRBV30	TRBJ1-5	few	.
CSVIRGNYGYTF	TGCAGCGTTATTCGGGGCAACTATGGCTACACCTTC	TRBV29-1	TRBJ1-2	many	.
CAISGGATFTDTQYF	TGTGCCATCAGTGGCGGGGCTACTTTCACAGATACGCAGTATTTT	TRBV10-3	TRBJ2-3	many	.
CSARGRWREGLNEQFF	TGCAGTGCTAGAGGAAGGTGGCGGGAGGGCCTCAATGAGCAGTTCTTC	TRBV20-1	TRBJ2-1	few	TRBD2
CASSFREGAEAFF	TGTGCCAGCAGTTTTAGGGAGGGGGCGGAAGCTTTCTTT	TRBV7-3	TRBJ1-1	.	TRBD1
CASSLSPGDGYTF	TGCGCCAGCAGCTTGTCTCCAGGGGATGGCTACACCTTC	TRBV5-1	TRBJ1-2	.	.
CAAGTSGTSGELFF	TGTGCCGCAGGGACTAGCGGGACGTCAGGGGAGCTGTTTTTT	TRBV24-1	TRBJ2-2	.	TRBD2
CASRPGLSGRERNEQFF	TGCGCCAGCAGGCCCGGTTTGAGCGGGAGGGAGCGGAATGAGCAGTTCTTC	TRBV5-1	TRBJ2-1	.	TRBD2
CAIAPGQVYDTEAFF	TGTGCCATCGCCCCGGGACAGGTCTACGACACTGAAGCTTTCTTT	TRBV10-3	TRBJ1-1	.	TRBD1
CASSQQGPAFF	TGTGCCAGCAGCCAGCAGGGTCCAGCTTTCTTT	TRBV3-1	TRBJ1-1	few	.
CASSLRTGTNEKLFF	TGTGCCAGCAGCTTAAGGACGGGAACTAATGAAAAACTGTTTTTT	TRBV7-2	TRBJ1-4	few	.
CASSYSSPSTNYGYTF	TGTGCCAGCAGTTACTCGAGCCCGTCGACAAACTATGGCTACACCTTC	TRBV6-2/TRBV6-3	TRBJ1-2	many	.
CSAEALAGDGDEQFF	TGCAGTGCTGAAGCCTTAGCGGGAGACGGGGATGAGCAGTTCTTC	TRBV20-1	TRBJ2-1	many	TRBD2